A selection of T cell receptor beta chains follows, all from one sample in a study of T cells in Graves' hyperthyroidism and ophthalmopathy. TCRdb reprocessed the multiplex PCR reads with MiXCR, giving one entry per CDR3 protein. The data hold 300,000 to 450,000 distinct CDR3 sequences, with roughly 14% observed a single time. Sequenced material: blood. These receptors originate from a woman in her fifties or sixties with Graves' hyperthyroidism. The CDR3 runs from the conserved cysteine through the conserved F or W. The order of the fields is V gene, J gene, D gene, clone size, CDR3 protein, CDR3 DNA. D genes are given only for firm matches. Size values are once, few and many counts, or a class for expanded clones, and some rows have none.

>TRBV20-1|TRBJ2-2|TRBD2|few
CSAYLAGATGELFF
TGCAGTGCTTACCTAGCGGGAGCCACCGGGGAGCTGTTTTTT
>TRBV10-3|TRBJ1-5|-|few
CAISRGDNQPQHF
TGTGCCATCAGCAGGGGTGACAATCAGCCCCAGCATTTT
>TRBV20-1|TRBJ2-7|TRBD1|many
CSASAGGQGAEQYF
TGCAGTGCTAGTGCCGGGGGACAGGGTGCCGAGCAGTACTTC
>TRBV29-1|TRBJ1-2|TRBD1|few
CSGRGQDYGYTF
TGCAGCGGAAGGGGACAGGACTATGGCTACACCTTC
>TRBV7-8|TRBJ1-6|-|many
CASSLVSHPFQNSPLHF
TGTGCCAGCAGCTTGGTCAGCCATCCATTTCAGAATTCACCCCTCCACTTT
>TRBV7-9|TRBJ1-1|-|-
CASSSGISGTEAFF
TGTGCCAGCAGCTCCGGGATTTCGGGGACTGAAGCTTTCTTT
>TRBV5-1|TRBJ2-1|-|many
CASSRSDSVYNEQFF
TGCGCCAGCAGCCGGTCCGATAGCGTCTACAATGAGCAGTTCTTC
>TRBV24-1|TRBJ1-4|TRBD1|many
CATSHGTGGEIEKLFF
TGTGCCACCAGTCATGGGACAGGGGGAGAAATTGAAAAACTGTTTTTT
>TRBV5-1|TRBJ1-2|-|many
CASSLGRLYGYTF
TGCGCCAGCAGCTTGGGACGGCTCTATGGCTACACCTTC
>TRBV24-1|TRBJ2-1|-|-
CATSDLGASVYNEQFF
TGTGCCACCAGTGATTTGGGAGCTAGCGTGTACAATGAGCAGTTCTTC
>TRBV10-3|TRBJ1-1|TRBD1|-
CAINELDRGDTEAFF
TGTGCCATCAATGAGTTGGACAGGGGAGACACTGAAGCTTTCTTT
>TRBV7-2|TRBJ2-7|-|many
CASSLYAGSKRGSLYEQYF
TGTGCCAGCAGCTTATACGCAGGGTCAAAACGTGGCTCATTATACGAGCAGTACTTC